The text below deals with one T cell receptor beta chain. The target antigen is unknown. Sorted CD4+ subsets: naive, central memory, regulatory, stem cell-like memory (CD45RO/CCR7/CD25/CD127/CD95/CD27 panel). What was sequenced were expressed TCRB transcripts, since all of the isolated RNA had been reverse transcribed. TCRdb's copy holds only in-frame clones and misses some; the assay was immunoSEQ multiplex PCR. Counted here are about 290,000 clones, 7.5% to 9.5% occurring once; the ten biggest clones make up 1%. The data were taken from a study of beta chain features in type 1 diabetes. Study in general: Cells sorted and examined across all samples totaled approximately 100,000,000.

Per germline, CDR1 MNHNS and CDR2 SASEGT. The CDR3 length is 15 residues. Trimming removed 3 bases at V and 0 bases at J, with 11 bases between. Study results and caveats: For cells with high TCR expression, cDNA sequencing could yield over-representation.

The clonotype was recovered from a young woman in good health. The chain combines TRBV6-1 with TRBJ1-1; tentatively, D is TRBD1 (5 bases). Sequencing was done on a sample of central memory CD4+ T cells from blood. The CDR3 loop is CASSDPGRVNTEAFF. CDR3 sequence (DNA): TGTGCCAGCAGTGACCCAGGGAGGGTGAACACTGAAGCTTTCTTT.